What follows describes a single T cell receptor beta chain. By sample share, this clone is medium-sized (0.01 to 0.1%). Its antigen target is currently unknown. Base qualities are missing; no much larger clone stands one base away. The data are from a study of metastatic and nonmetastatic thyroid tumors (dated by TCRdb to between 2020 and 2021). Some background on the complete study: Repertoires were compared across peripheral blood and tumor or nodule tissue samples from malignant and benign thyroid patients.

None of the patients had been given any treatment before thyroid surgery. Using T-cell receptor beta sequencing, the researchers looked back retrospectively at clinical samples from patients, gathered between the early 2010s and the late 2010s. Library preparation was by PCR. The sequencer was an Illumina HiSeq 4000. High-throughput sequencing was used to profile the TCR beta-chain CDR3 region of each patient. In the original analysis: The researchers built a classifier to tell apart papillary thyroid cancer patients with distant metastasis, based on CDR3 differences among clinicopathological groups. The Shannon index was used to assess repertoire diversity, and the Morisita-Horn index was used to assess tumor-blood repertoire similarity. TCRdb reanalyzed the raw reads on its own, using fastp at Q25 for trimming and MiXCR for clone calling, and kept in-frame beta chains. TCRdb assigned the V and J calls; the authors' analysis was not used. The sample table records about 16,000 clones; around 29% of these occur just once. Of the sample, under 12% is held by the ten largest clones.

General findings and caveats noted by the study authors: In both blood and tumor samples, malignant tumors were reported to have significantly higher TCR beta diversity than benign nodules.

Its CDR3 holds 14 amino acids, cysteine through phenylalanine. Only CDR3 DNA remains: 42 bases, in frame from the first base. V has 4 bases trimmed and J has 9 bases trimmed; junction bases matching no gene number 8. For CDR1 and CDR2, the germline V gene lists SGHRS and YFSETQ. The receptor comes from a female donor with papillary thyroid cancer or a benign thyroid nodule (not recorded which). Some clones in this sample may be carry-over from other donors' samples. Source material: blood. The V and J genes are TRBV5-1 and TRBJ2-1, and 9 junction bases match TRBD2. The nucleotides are TGCGCCAGCAGCGCCGCGGGGGGGCAGGGTGAGCAGTTCTTC. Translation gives CASSAAGGQGEQFF. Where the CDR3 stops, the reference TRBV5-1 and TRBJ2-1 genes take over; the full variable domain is KAGVTQTPRYLIKTRGQQVTLSCSPISGHRSVSWYQQTPGQGLQFLFEYFSETQRNKGNFPGRFSGRQFSNSRSEMNVSTLELGDSALYLCASSAAGGQGEQFFGPGTRLTVL.